These 14 T cell receptor beta chains were all obtained from the same sample, sequenced in a study of human CD4 T cells and Enterobacteriaceae. Produced via immunoSEQ multiplex PCR; TCRdb's table is partial and in-frame only. The table lists tens of thousands of clones, about 80% of them singletons, with over 1.5% in the top ten. Sorting took every CD4+ cell except CD45RA+CCR7+CD95- naive cells, reaching over 98% purity. Material: memory CD4+ T cells from blood. These receptors all come from a human donor in good health.

For this clone: At the DNA level, this CDR3 is encoded by other sequences in the same sample as well. V usage is TRBV7-9 and J usage is TRBJ2-7; either TRBD1 or TRBD2 may supply D (5 bases each). Trimming left V 6 bases short and J 7 bases short, with 10 bases between. This CDR3 contains 11 residues. Germline V gene sequence: CDR1 SEHNR, CDR2 FQNEAQ (reference sequence). The CDR3 here is CASSSWGEQYF. CDR3 DNA sequence: TGTGCCAGCAGTTCGTGGGGGGAGCAGTACTTC.

This chain uses TRBV18 with TRBJ1-4; possibly TRBD1 for D (5 bases). V was shortened by 0 bases and J by 4 bases, with 12 bases between the two germline ends. CDR1 is KGHSH and CDR2 is LQKENI in the germline V gene. The CDR3 is 16 amino acids. DNA for the CDR3: TGTGCCAGCTCACCACCCCCAGGGCGGGGTAATGAAAAACTGTTTTTT. This translates into CASSPPPGRGNEKLFF. The full variable domain, completed using reference TRBV18 and TRBJ1-4, is NAGVMQNPRHLVRRRGQEARLRCSPMKGHSHVYWYRQLPEEGLKFMVYLQKENIIDESGMPKERFSAEFPKEGPSILRIQQVVRGDSAAYFCASSPPPGRGNEKLFFGSGTQLSVL.

The gene calls are TRBV30 and TRBJ1-5; D unclear. This CDR3 is 13 amino acids long. Germline-derived CDR1 and CDR2 are GTSNPN and SVGIG (reference sequence). Deletions cut 0 bases from V and 1 base from J, with 4 bases between. For the CDR3, the DNA is TGTGCCTGGAGTGTACGCAGCAATCAGCCCCAGCATTTT. This codes for CAWSVRSNQPQHF.

The table lists this clone with a few counts. V and J are TRBV7-2 and TRBJ2-5; 7 bases line up with TRBD1. The CDR3 extends over 13 amino acids. V lost 6 bases, J lost 2 bases, and 3 bases stayed unmatched. Germline V lookup: CDR1 SGHTA, CDR2 FQGNSA. DNA for the CDR3: TGTGCCAGCAGGCTGACAGGGCAAGAGACCCAGTACTTC. This gives the protein CASRLTGQETQYF.

The J gene is TRBJ1-4, the V gene TRBV7-9, with no clear D. The CDR3 sequence is 13 residues long. Trimming shortened V by 4 bases and J by 8 bases, and 11 bases separated the two germline ends. In germline, CDR1 is SEHNR, CDR2 FQNEAQ (reference sequence). CDR3 DNA: TGTGCCAGCAGCTCACCCGATCGGGAAAAACTGTTTTTT. Its protein is CASSSPDREKLFF.

Only one count was recorded for this clone. V is TRBV7-3 and J is TRBJ2-3; D gene ambiguous. The CDR3 is 16 amino acids. The V end lost 4 bases, the J end lost 2 bases, and 16 bases lay between the germline ends. Germline CDR1 and CDR2: SGHTA and FQGTGA. The chain's CDR3 is CASSSLGQLTTDTQYF. For the CDR3, the DNA is TGTGCCAGCAGCTCGCTCGGGCAGCTAACCACAGATACGCAGTATTTT.

J is TRBJ1-2 and V is TRBV18; 8 bases align to TRBD1. The CDR3 is made up of 13 amino acids. V lost 6 bases to trimming and J lost 8 bases; unmatched junction nucleotides: 8. Germline-derived CDR1 and CDR2 are KGHSH and LQKENI. DNA of the CDR3: TGTGCCAGCTCGCCGACAGGGGAAGTCGGCTACACCTTC. It encodes CASSPTGEVGYTF.

The chain's CDR3 is CASRQGQGYQPQHF. In DNA form, the CDR3 reads TGTGCCAGCAGGCAGGGACAGGGCTATCAGCCCCAGCATTTT. The chain has TRBV28 and TRBJ1-5, with 9 nucleotides matching TRBD1. Germline V gene lookup returns CDR1 MDHEN and CDR2 SYDVKM. V was clipped by 6 bases and J by 5 bases; unmatched bases: 5. The CDR3 runs to 14 residues.

The chain recombines TRBV19 with TRBJ2-1, with D perhaps TRBD1 or TRBD2 (5 bases each). Germline CDR1 reads LNHDA; CDR2 reads SQIVND (reference sequence). V lost 6 bases to trimming and J lost 1 base, with 13 bases between them. CDR3 size: 15 residues. Here the CDR3 DNA reads TGTGCCAGTAGCCTTCGGGGCGGGTCCTACAATGAGCAGTTCTTC. Translating gives CASSLRGGSYNEQFF.

This clone came up once. This rearrangement joins TRBV12-5 to TRBJ1-1; D is uncertain. Trimming removed 0 bases from V and 0 bases from J, with 11 bases in between. The CDR3 runs 16 residues. Germline V gene sequence: CDR1 LGHNT, CDR2 FRNRAP. This CDR3 reads CASGLVVNRLNTEAFF. In DNA, the CDR3 is TGTGCTAGTGGTTTGGTAGTAAATCGGCTGAACACTGAAGCTTTCTTT. Full variable domain (missing parts from reference TRBV12-5 and TRBJ1-1): DARVTQTPRHKVTEMGQEVTMRCQPILGHNTVFWYRQTMMQGLELLAYFRNRAPLDDSGMPKDRFSAEMPDATLATLKIQPSEPRDSAVYFCASGLVVNRLNTEAFFGQGTRLTVV.

This clone was seen only a few times. The rearrangement links TRBV4-1 to TRBJ2-7; D possibly corresponds to TRBD2 (6 bases). V was cut by 2 bases and J by 2 bases, with 22 bases left in between. There are 18 residues in the CDR3. Germline V lookup: CDR1 MGHRA, CDR2 YSYEKL. The CDR3 protein is CASSQSWKQPGVAYEQYF. CDR3 nucleotides: TGCGCCAGCAGCCAATCCTGGAAGCAACCGGGAGTAGCCTACGAGCAGTACTTC.

V is TRBV9 and J is TRBJ1-2; D uncertain. Germline V gives CDR1 SGDLS, CDR2 YYNGEE. This CDR3 comprises 16 residues. Trimming removed 0 bases from V and 7 bases from J, with 19 bases in between. This CDR3 reads CASSVEPTPDLGGYTF. DNA of the CDR3: TGTGCCAGCAGCGTAGAGCCCACCCCAGACCTGGGTGGCTACACCTTC. The variable domain in full, with the rest retrieved from reference TRBV9 and TRBJ1-2, is DSGVTQTPKHLITATGQRVTLRCSPRSGDLSVYWYQQSLDQGLQFLIQYYNGEERAKGNILERFSAQQFPDLHSELNLSSLELGDSALYFCASSVEPTPDLGGYTFGSGTRLTVV.

The CDR3 spells CASSPDRGKGDTQYF. CDR3 sequence (DNA): TGTGCCAGCAGTCCTGACAGGGGGAAAGGTGATACGCAGTATTTT. The rearrangement joins TRBV2 to TRBJ2-3; TRBD1 agrees at 9 bases. The CDR3 covers 15 residues. Trimming at V came to 5 bases and at J to 6 bases, leaving 9 bases not matched to a gene. The germline CDR1 and CDR2 sequences are SNHLY and FYNNEI.

CDR3 coding DNA: TGTGCCAGCAGTGGACAGGGCCGCCCGGGGGGCTACACCTTC. Translation: CASSGQGRPGGYTF. The chain joins TRBV6-6 to TRBJ1-2; 8 nucleotides align to TRBD1. Germline values: CDR1 MNHNY, CDR2 SVGAGI (reference sequence). The trim removed 5 bases at V and 8 bases at J, leaving 10 bases unmatched. The CDR3 sequence is 14 residues long.